The source of this TCR beta chain is a study of tumor-infiltrating lymphocytes in glioblastoma multiforme (dated by TCRdb to between 2016 and 2019). Broadly, across the study: To find out whether intratumoral genomic heterogeneity fosters TIL diversity, the study jointly investigated somatic mutations, TIL diversity and immune response activity. Results and caveats for the whole study, not just this receptor: Because T cells carry unequal numbers of TCR transcripts, RNA-based TCR sequencing may distort clone frequencies. T cells were not sorted into functional subsets, which the authors noted as a future improvement. Generalizability is limited because the TCR and somatic mutation analysis included only one glioblastoma patient.

The CDR3 goes from the cysteine to the phenylalanine over 15 residues. Just CDR3 DNA is preserved here, 45 bases in frame from base 1. As encoded in the germline V gene (reference sequence), CDR1 is WNHNN while CDR2 is SYGVQD. TCRB libraries were constructed from RNA through three rounds of nested multiplex PCR following a modified ARM-PCR protocol with multiple V-beta primers and a C-beta primer. TCRB-specific cDNA was synthesized from 0.5 ug total RNA with ProtoScript II Reverse Transcriptase and a C-beta primer. The description of the TCRB libraries did not mention any unique molecular identifiers. In the third PCR, barcodes and adapters were added over about 25 cycles with Deep VentR (exo-) polymerase, after which 250-500 bp bands were gel purified. An Illumina HiSeq 2500 generating 250 bp paired-end reads was used to sequence the TCRB libraries. Regarding the original processing steps: Reads were cleaned with Trimmomatic, merged with FLASH, assigned V, D and J segments with MiGEC, and analyzed with VDJtools. VDJtools was used to calculate the Shannon-Wiener diversity index, which quantified repertoire diversity. The raw public data were reprocessed by TCRdb itself: fastp quality trimming at Q25, MiXCR clonotype calling, in-frame beta chains only. Entries are consolidated by CDR3 protein sequence, retaining the most common genes and DNA. TCRdb's processing, not the authors', yielded these V and J calls. A total of about 12,000 distinct CDR3 sequences appear in this sample, around 66% of them only once. Around 30% of the sample comes from the top ten.

The AllPrep DNA/RNA mini kit was used to purify genomic DNA and total RNA at the same time from each of the ten or so tumor samples. Every RNA sample had an OD 260/280 ratio above 1.9 and an RNA integrity number above 6.5. Concerning this clonotype itself: Its specific antigen is unknown. Sequence at one end of the junction differs from germline and may be a read error.

The chain is made from TRBV10-1 and TRBJ2-7, with TRBD1 identical over 9 junction bases. Material for sequencing was brain tumor tissue. The receptor comes from a male donor with glioblastoma. CDR3 sequence: CASSNTGGDSDEQYF. The DNA is TGCGCCAGCAGTAACACAGGGGGCGATAGTGACGAACAGTACTTC.